Here is one T cell receptor (beta chain) with its context. The V end lost 3 bases, the J end lost 1 base, and 6 bases lay between the germline ends. This CDR3 is built from 12 residues. Germline V lookup: CDR1 SQVTM, CDR2 ANQGSEA. The record originates from a study of blood T cell repertoires in COVID-19. About the study: The samples span acute and convalescent COVID-19 from the United States, Italy and Spain. T cells, B-cell-depleted T cells, or PBMCs supplied cDNA or gDNA.

As processed by the authors: How many nucleated cells were present was estimated from reference gene primer amplification. Data came from immunoSEQ multiplex PCR; TCRdb stores just in-frame clones and leaves some out. V, J and clone size reflect that table, while D and trimming were determined from the DNA. The data hold some 80,000 clones, with approximately 80% observed a single time. This chain joins TRBV29-1 and TRBJ1-1; D is uncertain. Source material: peripheral blood. The receptor's source is a human donor in a cohort sampled during active COVID-19. CDR3 loop: CSVDTENTEAFF. Written as DNA, the CDR3 is TGCAGCGTTGACACAGAGAACACTGAAGCTTTCTTT.